This entry lists 27 T cell receptor beta chains sequenced from one sample in a study of T-cell memory formation after mild COVID-19 (dated by TCRdb to the early 2020s). Library method: 5' RACE. The sample was run on an Illumina NovaSeq 6000. TCRdb redid the processing of the public reads, applying fastp at Q25 and MiXCR, and retained in-frame beta chains. Identical CDR3 proteins give one entry, which carries the most common genes and DNA. Here the sample has around 150,000 distinct CDR3 sequences; around a third occur a single time. Clones ranked in the top ten supply 12% of the sample. Material for sequencing was PBMCs or a T cell subset sorted from them (not recorded which). The receptors here all came from an adult woman who had mild COVID-19 (a few samples of this study predate the infection). The sample titles of this study are shuffled in the database, so cell type and time point are left out; the donor was told from shared clones.

A few counts support this clonotype. The chain employs TRBV6-2 or TRBV6-3 and TRBJ2-7; 9 nucleotides align to TRBD1. Germline CDR1 reads MNHEY; CDR2 reads SVGEGT. This CDR3 region has 15 residues. J was trimmed by 4 bases and V by 6 bases; bases with no gene match: 10. The DNA of the CDR3 is TGTGCCAGCAGCCCCCGCCCGGGACAGGGTTACGAGCAGTACTTC. Its translation is CASSPRPGQGYEQYF.

This clonotype showed up just a few times. J is TRBJ2-7 and V is TRBV10-3, with D uncertain. Germline CDR1 ENHRY, CDR2 SYGVKD. This CDR3 spans 14 amino acids. Trimming removed 0 bases from V and 2 bases from J, with 8 bases in between. The CDR3 is CAISESKGTYEQYF. The CDR3 bases are TGTGCCATCAGTGAGTCGAAGGGCACCTACGAGCAGTACTTC.

The chain joins TRBV7-2 to TRBJ2-1; D assignment may be TRBD1 or TRBD2 (5 bases each). The CDR3 covers 16 residues. CDR1 SGHTA and CDR2 FQGNSA come from the germline V gene. Trimming took off 5 bases at V and 0 bases at J, with 14 bases between the two ends. CDR3 sequence: CASSRDASSSYNEQFF. CDR3 DNA: TGTGCCAGCAGCCGGGACGCCTCGAGCTCCTACAATGAGCAGTTCTTC.

The sample holds a few counts of this clonotype. The chain recombines TRBV6-2 or TRBV6-3 with TRBJ1-5; possible D gene TRBD1, 6 bases. With 0 bases removed from V and 6 bases from J, the gap between germline ends came to 15 bases. This CDR3 is 16 amino acids long. Germline V gives CDR1 MNHEY, CDR2 SVGEGT. The CDR3: CASSYSPGVRSQPQHF. In DNA, the CDR3 is TGTGCCAGCAGTTACTCTCCAGGGGTCCGAAGTCAGCCCCAGCATTTT.

The gene calls are TRBV3-1 and TRBJ2-3; 7 bases are a match to TRBD2. J was trimmed by 6 bases and V by 4 bases; bases with no gene match: 10. This CDR3 is 15 amino acids long. The germline CDR1 and CDR2 sequences are LGHDT and YNNKEL (reference sequence). CDR3 DNA: TGTGCCAGCAGCCCGGGGGGTGCCCTGGGGGATACGCAGTATTTT. Amino acids: CASSPGGALGDTQYF.

The chain uses TRBV3-1 and TRBJ2-1; D might be TRBD1 or TRBD2, each matching 5 bases. The CDR3 consists of 17 residues. The V end lost 2 bases, the J end lost 7 bases, and 21 bases lay between the germline ends. Germline loops: CDR1 LGHDT, CDR2 YNNKEL (reference sequence). In DNA form, the CDR3 reads TGTGCCAGCAGCCAAACGGGGCGGGTGAGCACTATGAATGAGCAGTTCTTC. As protein: CASSQTGRVSTMNEQFF.

This clonotype was observed a single time. This chain links TRBV20-1 with TRBJ2-3; TRBD2 matches at 14 bases. Germline loops: CDR1 DFQATT, CDR2 SNEGSKA (reference sequence). Germline trimming cut 6 bases from V and 3 bases from J; bases unmatched to any gene: 11. This CDR3 is built from 17 residues. The CDR3 DNA reads TGCAGTGCAGTGGGGGGGACTAGCGGGAGAATGACAGATACGCAGTATTTT. It encodes CSAVGGTSGRMTDTQYF.

This clonotype was found a few times. The chain is built from TRBV12-3 or TRBV12-4 and TRBJ2-7; 11 nucleotides line up with TRBD1. The CDR3 length is 15 residues. Trimming at V came to 3 bases and at J to 2 bases, leaving 3 bases not matched to a gene. CDR3 loop: CASSFGTGGTYEQYF. In DNA form, the CDR3 reads TGTGCCAGCAGTTTTGGGACAGGGGGGACCTACGAGCAGTACTTC.

V is TRBV5-4 and J is TRBJ2-5, with a weak D call TRBD2 (6 bases). This CDR3 has 14 amino acids. Trimming cost V 3 bases and J 3 bases, with 12 bases left between them. Germline loops: CDR1 SGHNT, CDR2 YYREEE (reference sequence). The CDR3 DNA sequence: TGTGCCAGCAGCTCGGGACTGGGGAAAGAGACCCAGTACTTC. As protein: CASSSGLGKETQYF.

The CDR3 DNA reads TGTGCCAGCAAAAAAGGGGGGTACCAAGAGACCCAGTACTTC. Protein sequence: CASKKGGYQETQYF. The V call is TRBV3-1, the J call TRBJ2-5; tentatively, D is TRBD1 or TRBD2 (6 bases each). The CDR3 spans 14 residues. V was shortened by 7 bases and J by 0 bases, with 12 bases between the two germline ends. CDR1 LGHDT and CDR2 YNNKEL come from the germline V gene (reference sequence).

The chain couples TRBV24-1 to TRBJ1-1; a possible D gene is TRBD1 (5 bases). The length of the CDR3 is 13 residues. The V end was cut by 5 bases, the J end by 4 bases, with 10 bases between. Germline V gene lookup returns CDR1 KGHDR and CDR2 SFDVKD. DNA of the CDR3: TGTGCCACCAGTGCCCAGGGAGGCACTGAAGCTTTCTTT. Amino acid sequence: CATSAQGGTEAFF.

Only a few counts were recorded for this clonotype. The rearrangement links TRBV20-1 to TRBJ2-2, with D possibly matching TRBD2 (5 bases). The CDR3 contains 12 residues. V was clipped by 8 bases and J by 8 bases, with 15 bases between them. Germline CDR1 is DFQATT and CDR2 is SNEGSKA (reference sequence). CDR3 in amino acids: CSSRRGRGELFF. The CDR3 coding sequence is TGCAGTTCCAGACGGGGAAGGGGGGAGCTGTTTTTT.

The chain couples TRBV10-3 to TRBJ2-5; TRBD2 agrees at 7 bases. CDR3 length: 18 residues. Germline loops: CDR1 ENHRY, CDR2 SYGVKD. After removal of 0 bases from V and 6 bases from J, the junction contained 16 bases not matched to a gene. The CDR3 DNA follows: TGTGCCATCAGTGAGTCGGACCAGCGGGGATACCAAGAGCAGACCCAGTACTTC. Translation gives CAISESDQRGYQEQTQYF.

J is TRBJ2-1 and V is TRBV5-1, with 12 bases matching TRBD2. Germline values: CDR1 SGHRS, CDR2 YFSETQ. This CDR3 spans 19 amino acids. The V gene end was trimmed by 2 bases and the J gene end by 5 bases; junction bases not matched to a gene: 14. CDR3 DNA sequence: TGCGCCAGCAGCTTACTAGCGGGAGGAATGATGACGGGGGACAATGAGCAGTTCTTC. This gives the protein CASSLLAGGMMTGDNEQFF.

Only a few counts were recorded for this clonotype. The rearrangement links TRBV7-8 to TRBJ2-3; no clear D. Germline V gene data show CDR1 as SGHVS and CDR2 as FQNEAQ. The CDR3 is 14 residues long. V lost 5 bases and J 3 bases, leaving 12 bases between the germline ends. The CDR3 is CASSPLTSTDTQYF. The CDR3 nucleotides are TGTGCCAGCAGCCCGCTGACATCAACAGATACGCAGTATTTT.

This clonotype was counted between two and nine times. The J gene is TRBJ1-1, the V gene TRBV6-6; possibly TRBD1 for D (5 bases). The V gene lost 2 bases and the J gene lost 5 bases, with 9 bases spanning the gap. Looked up from germline, CDR1 is MNHNY and CDR2 is SVGAGI (reference sequence). This CDR3 region has 13 residues. CDR3 nucleotides: TGTGCCAGCAGTTACGGACACCAGACTGAAGCTTTCTTT. This codes for CASSYGHQTEAFF.

The chain has TRBV3-1 and TRBJ2-7, with a weak D call TRBD1 (6 bases). Germline V CDR1 and CDR2: LGHDT, YNNKEL (reference sequence). V gave up 8 bases and J gave up 7 bases, with 12 bases separating them. The CDR3 is made up of 11 amino acids. CDR3 bases: TGTGCCAGCGGTAGGGGGTGGGAGCAGTACTTC. Translating it yields CASGRGWEQYF.

The chain couples TRBV27 to TRBJ2-2; D is unclear. The CDR3 is made up of 15 amino acids. The germline V and J ends were trimmed by 3 bases and 1 base, with 9 bases remaining between them. Germline CDR1 is MNHEY and CDR2 is SMNVEV (reference sequence). CDR3 DNA sequence: TGTGCCAGCAGTTTTCGGACGGTGAACACCGGGGAGCTGTTTTTT. Protein product: CASSFRTVNTGELFF.

J is TRBJ2-1 and V is TRBV15; 9 nucleotides align to TRBD1. After removal of 5 bases from V and 3 bases from J, the junction contained 2 bases not matched to a gene. This CDR3 is 14 amino acids long. CDR1 LNHNV and CDR2 YYDKDF come from the germline V gene (reference sequence). The CDR3: CATSPTGGYNEQFF. The CDR3 coding sequence is TGTGCCACCAGCCCGACAGGGGGCTACAATGAGCAGTTCTTC.

This clonotype showed up just a few times. The chain joins TRBV12-3 or TRBV12-4 to TRBJ2-5; D might be TRBD2 (5 bases). This CDR3 is 14 amino acids long. V lost 2 bases and J 4 bases, leaving 11 bases between the germline ends. In nucleotides, the CDR3 is TGTGCCAGCAGTTTACTGCTAGCTCGAGAGACCCAGTACTTC. Translated: CASSLLLARETQYF.

This clonotype came up many times. This rearrangement joins TRBV29-1 to TRBJ2-4, with TRBD2 identical over 12 bases. V shed 5 bases, J shed 8 bases, and the junction held 10 bases outside the gene matches. Germline V gene sequence: CDR1 SQVTM, CDR2 ANQGSEA. This CDR3 is 15 amino acids long. The chain's CDR3 is CSVTGLAGPGDIQYF. In nucleotides, the CDR3 is TGCAGCGTTACCGGACTAGCGGGGCCAGGGGACATTCAGTACTTC.

V is TRBV7-9 and J is TRBJ1-1; 7 nucleotides match TRBD1. The CDR3 covers 16 residues. With 3 bases clipped from V and 6 bases from J, the junction kept 13 bases outside the gene matches. CDR1 and CDR2 (germline): SEHNR, FQNEAQ (reference sequence). CDR3 region: CASSLTHQGGMAEAFF. CDR3 sequence (DNA): TGTGCCAGCAGCTTGACTCATCAGGGGGGGATGGCTGAAGCTTTCTTT.

This chain links TRBV12-3 or TRBV12-4 with TRBJ1-6; 8 bases map to TRBD1. Trimming at V came to 6 bases and at J to 8 bases, leaving 6 bases not matched to a gene. The CDR3 has 14 amino acids. CDR3 region: CASRAGQEHSPLHF. As DNA, the CDR3 is TGTGCCAGCAGAGCGGGACAGGAACATTCACCCCTCCACTTT.

The chain combines TRBV5-5 with TRBJ2-6; 10 nucleotides agree with TRBD2. V lost 1 base and J lost 5; bases outside the gene matches: 21. There are 22 residues in the CDR3. Germline assignment: CDR1 SGHKS and CDR2 YYEKEE (reference sequence). The CDR3 protein is CASSLKGSLAGDTAIRANVLTF. The DNA of the CDR3 is TGTGCCAGCAGCTTGAAAGGGAGTCTAGCGGGGGATACGGCAATCAGGGCCAACGTCCTGACTTTC. The variable domain in full, completed from reference TRBV5-5 and TRBJ2-6, reads DAGVTQSPTHLIKTRGQQVTLRCSPISGHKSVSWYQQVLGQGPQFIFQYYEKEERGRGNFPDRFSARQFPNYSSELNVNALLLGDSALYLCASSLKGSLAGDTAIRANVLTFGAGSRLTVL.

The J gene is TRBJ2-3, the V gene TRBV20-1, with 7 bases aligning to TRBD2. Unmatched junction bases numbered 7, after V lost 0 bases and J lost 4 bases. The germline V gene has CDR1 DFQATT and CDR2 SNEGSKA (reference sequence). This CDR3 contains 15 residues. The CDR3 DNA reads TGCAGTGCTAGAGATTGGGCGGGAGTGTCAGATACGCAGTATTTT. The encoded protein is CSARDWAGVSDTQYF.

The chain carries TRBV7-3 and TRBJ2-1, with 7 bases aligning to TRBD2. Germline CDR1 is SGHTA and CDR2 is FQGTGA. The CDR3 consists of 15 residues. The trim removed 5 bases at V and 0 bases at J, leaving 4 bases unmatched. The CDR3 DNA reads TGTGCCAGCAGCACTAGCGCCGGCTCCTACAATGAGCAGTTCTTC. It is translated as CASSTSAGSYNEQFF.

The J gene is TRBJ2-3, the V gene TRBV7-9; 10 bases align to TRBD1. The CDR3 length is 15 residues. With 4 bases clipped from V and 1 base from J, the junction kept 2 bases outside the gene matches. Germline lookup yields CDR1 SEHNR and CDR2 FQNEAQ (reference sequence). This CDR3 is CASSSGQGGTDTQYF. The CDR3 region has the DNA TGTGCCAGCAGCTCCGGACAGGGGGGCACAGATACGCAGTATTTT.